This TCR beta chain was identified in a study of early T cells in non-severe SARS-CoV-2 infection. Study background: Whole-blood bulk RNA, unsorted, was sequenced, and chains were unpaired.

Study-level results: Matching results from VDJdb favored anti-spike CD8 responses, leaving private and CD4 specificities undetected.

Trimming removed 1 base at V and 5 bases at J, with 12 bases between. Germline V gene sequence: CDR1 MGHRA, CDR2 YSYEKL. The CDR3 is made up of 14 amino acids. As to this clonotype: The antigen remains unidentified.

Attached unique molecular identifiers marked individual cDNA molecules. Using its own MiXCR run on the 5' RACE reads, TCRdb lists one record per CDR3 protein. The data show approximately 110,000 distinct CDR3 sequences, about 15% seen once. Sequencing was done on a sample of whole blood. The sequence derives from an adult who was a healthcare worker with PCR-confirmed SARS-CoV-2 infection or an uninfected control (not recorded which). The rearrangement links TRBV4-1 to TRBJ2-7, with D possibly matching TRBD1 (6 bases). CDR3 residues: CASSQVGGVDEQYF. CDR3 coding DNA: TGCGCCAGCAGCCAAGTAGGGGGTGTCGACGAGCAGTACTTC.